Presented here are 9 T cell receptor beta chains from one specimen sequenced in a study of blood T cells in healthy people across ages. Using a J-beta primer mix together with a sample-barcoded 5' primer, a second PCR was run for roughly 6 to 11 cycles. TCRdb re-derived calls from the 5' RACE reads in MiXCR, one entry per CDR3 protein. The sample carries over 1,300,000 distinct CDR3 sequences, approximately 63% recorded once. Source material: blood. These receptors all come from a man in his late teens or twenties in good health.

The chain is built from TRBV10-2 and TRBJ1-3, with D possibly matching TRBD1 (5 bases). With 7 bases removed from V and 4 bases from J, the gap between germline ends came to 17 bases. The CDR3 consists of 15 residues. Germline CDR1 reads WSHSY; CDR2 reads SAAADI. CDR3 loop: CASKGTLDQGNTIYF. The CDR3 DNA reads TGCGCCAGCAAGGGGACCCTGGACCAGGGAAACACCATATATTTT.

CDR3 protein: CSVDLLGETQYF. CDR3 bases: TGCAGCGTTGATTTGTTAGGGGAGACCCAGTACTTC. The rearrangement joins TRBV29-1 to TRBJ2-5; the D is unclear. V dropped 3 bases and J dropped 5 bases, with 10 bases sitting between them. Looked up from germline, CDR1 is SQVTM and CDR2 is ANQGSEA. This CDR3 is built from 12 residues.

The chain uses TRBV29-1 and TRBJ1-1; D is possibly TRBD1 (5 bases). Trimming cost V 1 base and J 7 bases, with 13 bases left between them. This CDR3 spans 13 amino acids. Germline assignment: CDR1 SQVTM and CDR2 ANQGSEA. The CDR3 loop reads CSVEGRLTDEAFF. The CDR3 DNA reads TGCAGCGTTGAAGGGAGGTTGACAGATGAAGCTTTCTTT.

This clonotype was seen only a few times. The chain has TRBV7-6 and TRBJ2-5; 7 nucleotides match TRBD2. V gave up 1 base and J gave up 0 bases; unmatched junction bases: 8. The CDR3 loop spans 17 amino acids. Germline lookup yields CDR1 SGHVS and CDR2 FNYEAQ. This chain's CDR3 is CASSLGRLATYQETQYF. In DNA, the CDR3 is TGTGCCAGCAGCTTAGGTCGACTAGCAACGTACCAAGAGACCCAGTACTTC.

CDR3 sequence: CASSQESGRGYNEQYF. The CDR3, as DNA: TGCGCCAGCAGCCAAGAATCGGGTCGAGGGTACAATGAGCAGTACTTC. The V gene is TRBV4-3, the J gene TRBJ2-1; D perhaps matches TRBD2 (5 bases). The end of the DNA is better explained by TRBJ2-7, so the J call may be wrong. This CDR3 is 16 amino acids long. Germline CDR1 and CDR2: LGHNA and YSLEER.

A few counts support this clonotype. The rearrangement joins TRBV4-1 to TRBJ2-7; perhaps TRBD1 as D (6 bases). The DNA end is more similar to TRBJ2-1, so the J call may be wrong. The CDR3 is 15 residues long. Per germline, CDR1 MGHRA and CDR2 YSYEKL. The CDR3 DNA reads as TGCGCCAGCAGCCGAACCGGGACCTTACAGGGTGGGCAGTTCTTC. This codes for CASSRTGTLQGGQFF.

The chain has TRBV9 and TRBJ2-7, with D tentatively TRBD2 (6 bases). Trimming left V 0 bases short and J 0 bases short, with 7 bases between. The CDR3 is 14 residues long. CDR1 is SGDLS, CDR2 YYNGEE, per germline. DNA for the CDR3: TGTGCCAGCAGCGTAGAGGACTACTCCTACGAGCAGTACTTC. Translated: CASSVEDYSYEQYF.

The chain uses TRBV7-9 and TRBJ2-1; 8 bases match TRBD1. Trimming took 4 bases from V and 6 from J; bases not matched to a gene: 5. Germline V CDR1 and CDR2: SEHNR, FQNEAQ (reference sequence). The CDR3 runs 14 residues. The CDR3 sequence is CASSWDRSGNEQFF. The CDR3 DNA is TGTGCCAGCAGCTGGGACAGGTCAGGCAATGAGCAGTTCTTC.

The CDR3 loop reads CAIETGVEQFF. For the CDR3, the DNA is TGCGCCATCGAAACGGGCGTTGAGCAGTTCTTC. The chain joins TRBV10-2 to TRBJ2-1; D call uncertain. Trimming took off 10 bases at V and 9 bases at J, with 13 bases between the two ends. CDR1 is WSHSY and CDR2 is SAAADI in the germline V gene. This CDR3 region has 11 residues.